This TCR beta chain comes out of a study of blood T cell repertoires in COVID-19. Turning to the study itself: In each case, the material was cDNA or gDNA derived from T cells, B-cell-depleted T cells, or PBMCs.

Germline CDR1 is MGHRA and CDR2 is YSYEKL. CDR3 length equals 18 residues. Trimming cost V 3 bases and J 0 bases, with 20 bases left between them. This clone occurred many times. Per the study methods: From reference gene primer amplification, estimates of nucleated cell counts were derived. Sequencing was performed with immunoSEQ multiplex PCR; in TCRdb, only in-frame clones are kept and a portion is missing. V and J calls and clone size are given by that table; D and trimming were obtained from the DNA. The data hold about 240,000 clones, with about 85% observed a single time. The rearrangement links TRBV4-1 to TRBJ1-1; D is possibly TRBD1 (5 bases). The source is a man aged 30 to 45 who had recovered from COVID-19. Material: peripheral blood. The CDR3 reads CASSHRRDRRGMNTEAFF. CDR3 bases: TGCGCCAGCAGCCACCGTCGCGACAGAAGGGGTATGAACACTGAAGCTTTCTTT.